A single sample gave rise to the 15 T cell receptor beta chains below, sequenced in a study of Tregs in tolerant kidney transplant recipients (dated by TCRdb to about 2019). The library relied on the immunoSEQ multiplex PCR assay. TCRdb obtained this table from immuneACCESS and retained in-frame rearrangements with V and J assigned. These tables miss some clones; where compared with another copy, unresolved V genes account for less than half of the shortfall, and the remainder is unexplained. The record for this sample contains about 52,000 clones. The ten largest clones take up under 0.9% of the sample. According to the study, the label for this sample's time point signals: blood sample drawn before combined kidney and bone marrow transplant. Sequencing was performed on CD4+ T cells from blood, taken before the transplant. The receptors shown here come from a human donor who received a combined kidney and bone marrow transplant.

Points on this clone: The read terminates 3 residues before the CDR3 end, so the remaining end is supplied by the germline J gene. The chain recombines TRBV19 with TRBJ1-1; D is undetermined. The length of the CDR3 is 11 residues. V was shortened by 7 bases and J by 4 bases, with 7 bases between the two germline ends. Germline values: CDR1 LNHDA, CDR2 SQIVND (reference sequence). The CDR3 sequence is CASTGRTEAFF. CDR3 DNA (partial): TGTGCCAGTACCGGTCGCACTGAA.

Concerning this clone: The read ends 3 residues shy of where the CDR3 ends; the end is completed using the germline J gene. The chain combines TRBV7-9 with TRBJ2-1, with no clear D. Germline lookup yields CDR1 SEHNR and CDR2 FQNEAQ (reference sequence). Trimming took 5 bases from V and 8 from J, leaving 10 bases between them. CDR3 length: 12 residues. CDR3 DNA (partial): TGTGCCAGCAGCGAGATACGGGATGAG. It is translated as CASSEIRDE. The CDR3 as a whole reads CASSEIRDEQFF.

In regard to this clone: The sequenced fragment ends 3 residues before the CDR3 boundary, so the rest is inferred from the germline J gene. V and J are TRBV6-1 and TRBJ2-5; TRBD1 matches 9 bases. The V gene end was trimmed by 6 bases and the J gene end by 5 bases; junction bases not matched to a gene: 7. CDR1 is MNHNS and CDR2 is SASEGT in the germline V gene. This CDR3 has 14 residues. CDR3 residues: CASSETGGGETQYF. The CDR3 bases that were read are TGTGCCAGCAGCGAAACAGGGGGCGGTGAGACC.

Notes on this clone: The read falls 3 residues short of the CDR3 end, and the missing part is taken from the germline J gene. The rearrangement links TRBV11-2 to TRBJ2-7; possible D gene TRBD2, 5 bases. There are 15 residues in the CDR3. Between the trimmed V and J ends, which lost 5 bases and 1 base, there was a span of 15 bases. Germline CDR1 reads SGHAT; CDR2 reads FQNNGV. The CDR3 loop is CASSLGGHTSYEQYF. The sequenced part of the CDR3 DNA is TGTGCCAGCAGCCTTGGCGGGCACACTTCCTACGAG.

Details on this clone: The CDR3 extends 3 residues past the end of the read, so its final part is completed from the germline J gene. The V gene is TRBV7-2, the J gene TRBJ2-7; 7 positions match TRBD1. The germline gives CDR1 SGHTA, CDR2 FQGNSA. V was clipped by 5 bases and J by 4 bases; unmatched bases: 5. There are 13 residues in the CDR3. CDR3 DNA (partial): TGTGCCAGCAGCCAGGGGGTGGTATACGAG. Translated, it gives CASSQGVVYE. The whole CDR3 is CASSQGVVYEQYF.

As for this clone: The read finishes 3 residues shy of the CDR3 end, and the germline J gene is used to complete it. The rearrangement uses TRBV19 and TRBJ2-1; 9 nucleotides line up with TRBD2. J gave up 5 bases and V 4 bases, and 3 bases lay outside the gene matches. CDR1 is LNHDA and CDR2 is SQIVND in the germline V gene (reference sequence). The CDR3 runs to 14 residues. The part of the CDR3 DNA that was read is TGTGCCAGTAGTACGACTAGCGGACACAATGAG. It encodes CASSTTSGHNE. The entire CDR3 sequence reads CASSTTSGHNEQFF.

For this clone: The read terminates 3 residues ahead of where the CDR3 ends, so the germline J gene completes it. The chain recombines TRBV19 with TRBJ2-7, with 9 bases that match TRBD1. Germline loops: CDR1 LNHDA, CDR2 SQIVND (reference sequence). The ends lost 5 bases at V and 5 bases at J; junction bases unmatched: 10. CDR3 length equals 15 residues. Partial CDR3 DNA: TGTGCCAGTAGTCCCGGGGACAGGGACACCCACGAG. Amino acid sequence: CASSPGDRDTHE. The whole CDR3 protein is CASSPGDRDTHEQYF.

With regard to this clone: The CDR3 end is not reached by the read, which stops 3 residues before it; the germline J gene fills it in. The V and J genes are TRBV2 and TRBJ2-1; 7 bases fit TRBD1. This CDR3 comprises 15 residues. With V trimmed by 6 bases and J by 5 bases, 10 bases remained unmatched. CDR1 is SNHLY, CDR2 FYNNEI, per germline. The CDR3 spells CASSKTKGTDNEQFF. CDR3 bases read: TGTGCCAGCAGCAAAACTAAAGGGACAGACAATGAG.

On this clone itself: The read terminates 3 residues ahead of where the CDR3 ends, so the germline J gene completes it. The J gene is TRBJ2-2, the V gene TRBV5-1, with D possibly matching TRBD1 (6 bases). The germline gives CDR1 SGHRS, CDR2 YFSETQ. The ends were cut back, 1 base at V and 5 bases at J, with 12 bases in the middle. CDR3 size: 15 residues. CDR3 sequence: CASSLNRVGTGELFF. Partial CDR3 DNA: TGCGCCAGCAGCTTGAACAGGGTGGGGACCGGGGAG.

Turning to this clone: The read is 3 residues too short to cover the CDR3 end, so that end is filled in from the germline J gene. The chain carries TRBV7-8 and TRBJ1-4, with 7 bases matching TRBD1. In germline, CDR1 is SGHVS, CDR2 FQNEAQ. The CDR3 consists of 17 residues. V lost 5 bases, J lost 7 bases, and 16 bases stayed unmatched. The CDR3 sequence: CASSQGVLGGVSEKLFF. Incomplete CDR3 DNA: TGTGCCAGCAGCCAGGGGGTTTTGGGGGGCGTTAGTGAAAAA.

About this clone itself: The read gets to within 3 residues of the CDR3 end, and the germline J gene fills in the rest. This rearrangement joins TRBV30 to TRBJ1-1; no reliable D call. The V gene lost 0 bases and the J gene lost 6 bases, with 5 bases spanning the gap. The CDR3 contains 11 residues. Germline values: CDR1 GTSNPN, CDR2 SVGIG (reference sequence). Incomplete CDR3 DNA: TGTGCCTGGAGTGTTGGCCCTGAA. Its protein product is CAWSVGPE. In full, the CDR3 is CAWSVGPEAFF.

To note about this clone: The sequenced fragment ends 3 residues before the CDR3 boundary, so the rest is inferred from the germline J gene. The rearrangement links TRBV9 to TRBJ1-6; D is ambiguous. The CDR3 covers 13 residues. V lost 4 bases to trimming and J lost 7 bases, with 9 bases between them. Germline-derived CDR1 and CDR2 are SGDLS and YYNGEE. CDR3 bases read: TGTGCCAGCAGCTCTAGCCGAAATTCACCC. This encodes CASSSSRNSP. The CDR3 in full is CASSSSRNSPLHF.

Here the CDR3 reads CAWNPGRGPPGELFF. CDR3 bases read: TGTGCCTGGAACCCTGGTAGGGGGCCTCCCGGGGAG. This chain joins TRBV30 and TRBJ2-2; 7 nucleotides align to TRBD1. Read data end 3 residues before the CDR3 end; the end is taken from the germline J gene. V shed 4 bases, J shed 6 bases, and the junction held 11 bases outside the gene matches. This CDR3 has 15 amino acids. The germline gives CDR1 GTSNPN, CDR2 SVGIG (reference sequence).

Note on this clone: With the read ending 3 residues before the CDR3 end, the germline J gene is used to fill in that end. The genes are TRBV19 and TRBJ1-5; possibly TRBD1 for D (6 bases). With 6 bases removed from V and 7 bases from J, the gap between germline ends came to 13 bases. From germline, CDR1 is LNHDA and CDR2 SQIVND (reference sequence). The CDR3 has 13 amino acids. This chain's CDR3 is CASSVTGSQPQHF. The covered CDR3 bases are TGTGCCAGTAGCGTGACAGGTTCACAGCCC.

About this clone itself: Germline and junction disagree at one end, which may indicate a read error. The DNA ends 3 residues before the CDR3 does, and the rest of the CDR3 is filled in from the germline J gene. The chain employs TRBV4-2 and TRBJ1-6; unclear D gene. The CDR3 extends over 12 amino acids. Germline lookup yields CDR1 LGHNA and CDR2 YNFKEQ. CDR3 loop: CASSQDRVSLHF. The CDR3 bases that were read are TGCGCCAGCAGCCAAGATCGGGTATCC.